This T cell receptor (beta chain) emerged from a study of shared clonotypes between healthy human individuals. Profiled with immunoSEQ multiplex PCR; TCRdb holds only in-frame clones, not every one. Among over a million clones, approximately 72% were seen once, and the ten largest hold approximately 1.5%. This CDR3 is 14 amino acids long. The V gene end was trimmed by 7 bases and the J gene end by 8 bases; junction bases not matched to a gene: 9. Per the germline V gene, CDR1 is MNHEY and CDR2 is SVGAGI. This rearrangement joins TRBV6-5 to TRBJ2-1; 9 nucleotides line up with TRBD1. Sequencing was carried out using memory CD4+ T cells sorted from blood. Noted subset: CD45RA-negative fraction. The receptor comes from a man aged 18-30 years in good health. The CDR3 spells CASTRPGQGHEQFF. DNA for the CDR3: TGTGCCAGCACCCGCCCGGGACAGGGCCATGAGCAGTTCTTC.